This entry concerns a single T cell receptor (beta chain). What it binds is unknown. Genomic DNA (around 2 micrograms) was obtained from cryopreserved PBMCs for construction of TCR beta libraries. This specimen comes from a study of cytotoxic CD8 clonotypes in ibrutinib-treated CLL. Study as a whole: Among the samples, the mean was approximately 260,000 productive templates and approximately 91,000 productive rearrangements.

The repertoire was sequenced with immunoSEQ multiplex PCR; TCRdb's copy has only in-frame clones and lacks some. The sample consists of more than 12,000 clones, around 48% of them appearing once. General study findings and limits: At baseline, clonality was higher than in age-matched healthy donors and correlated with CD8+ counts. Clonality showed a rise at ibrutinib response that reversed toward baseline at progression.

Source: PBMCs, taken at a roughly 22-month disease-progression time point, from a patient treated with ibrutinib. The TCR comes from a human donor with chronic lymphocytic leukemia.

CDR3 loop: CASSLKGSLHF. The CDR3 DNA reads as TGTGCCAGCAGCTTAAAAGGGTCCCTCCACTTT. The V gene is TRBV7-9, the J gene TRBJ1-6; no reliable D call. This CDR3 comprises 11 residues. The ends were cut back, 2 bases at V and 14 bases at J, with 7 bases in the middle. Germline assignment: CDR1 SEHNR and CDR2 FQNEAQ (reference sequence).